Listed here are 26 T cell receptor beta chains from one sample, sequenced in a study of cytomegalovirus exposure and HLA in healthy donors (dated by TCRdb to 2015 to 2018). Libraries were built with the immunoSEQ multiplex PCR assay. For the multiplex PCR, a mixture combining 60 forward primers for TCR Vbeta segments and 13 reverse primers for TCR Jbeta segments was used. TCRdb re-hosts the immuneACCESS table, in-frame sequences only. Its copies lack some clones; in the studies checked, an unresolved V gene accounts for under half of them, and the cause for the rest is not known. The sample includes 150,000 to 200,000 clones, with 84% observed a single time. The biggest ten clones account for over 2.5% of the sample. The sequenced material came from PBMCs. These receptors all come from a woman between 50 and 59 years old in good health and CMV-seropositive.

This clone was recorded a few times. For the CDR3, the DNA is TGTGCCAGCAGGGCCTTCGATACGCAGTATTTT. Translated: CASRAFDTQYF. The chain carries TRBV2 and TRBJ2-3; D is ambiguous. This CDR3 contains 11 residues. V lost 6 bases to trimming and J lost 6 bases, with 7 bases between them. Germline V CDR1 and CDR2: SNHLY, FYNNEI.

This chain links TRBV7-2 with TRBJ1-5, with 10 bases aligning to TRBD1. Germline V gene data show CDR1 as SGHTA and CDR2 as FQGNSA. This CDR3 contains 15 residues. V lost 4 bases, J lost 7 bases, and 7 bases stayed unmatched. The DNA of the CDR3 is TGTGCCAGCAGCTCCCGACAGGGGGCGGGGCAGCCCCAGCATTTT. Amino acids: CASSSRQGAGQPQHF.

The genes are TRBV5-1 and TRBJ2-6; 7 bases line up with TRBD1. This CDR3 has 16 amino acids. Germline trimming cut 3 bases from V and 1 base from J; bases unmatched to any gene: 4. Germline-derived CDR1 and CDR2 are SGHRS and YFSETQ. The CDR3 loop is CASSSTGRSGANVLTF. The CDR3 region has the DNA TGCGCCAGCAGCTCGACAGGGCGGTCTGGGGCCAACGTCCTGACTTTC.

The CDR3 sequence: CASGRGTGELFF. In DNA, the CDR3 is TGTGCCAGCGGAAGGGGCACCGGGGAGCTGTTTTTT. The rearrangement links TRBV7-2 to TRBJ2-2, with D perhaps TRBD1 (5 bases). The V gene's germline CDR1 is SGHTA and CDR2 FQGNSA. The CDR3 is 12 residues long. V lost 8 bases, J lost 4 bases, and 8 bases lay in between.

This clone was seen once. This chain uses TRBV7-2 with TRBJ2-7; D unclear. The CDR3 length is 12 residues. Trimming removed 5 bases at V and 2 bases at J, with 7 bases between. Germline CDR1 is SGHTA and CDR2 is FQGNSA. CDR3 region: CASSPGPYEQYF. In nucleotides, the CDR3 is TGTGCCAGCAGCCCCGGTCCCTACGAGCAGTACTTC.

The V and J genes are TRBV5-1 and TRBJ2-1, with D possibly TRBD1 on 6 matching bases. Trimming shortened V by 3 bases and J by 9 bases, and 19 bases separated the two germline ends. The germline V gene encodes CDR1 SGHRS and CDR2 YFSETQ. The CDR3 sequence is 15 residues long. The CDR3 loop is CASSWRQDYRGEQFF. The CDR3 nucleotides read TGCGCCAGCAGCTGGAGACAGGATTATCGTGGTGAGCAGTTCTTC.

V gene TRBV4-2 combines with J gene TRBJ2-5; 9 bases map to TRBD2. CDR1 LGHNA and CDR2 YNFKEQ come from the germline V gene. The CDR3 has 17 residues. V shed 10 bases, J shed 5 bases, and the junction held 20 bases outside the gene matches. This chain's CDR3 is CATSHNPAGGLSETQYF. CDR3 bases: TGTGCCACCTCCCATAACCCGGCGGGGGGGCTGTCGGAGACCCAGTACTTC.

The chain recombines TRBV9 with TRBJ2-1, with D possibly matching TRBD2 (6 bases). CDR3 length equals 13 residues. Germline V gene data show CDR1 as SGDLS and CDR2 as YYNGEE. Between the trimmed V and J ends, which lost 2 bases and 12 bases, there was a span of 15 bases. CDR3 sequence: CASSVGGSQGQFF. The CDR3 DNA reads TGTGCCAGCAGCGTCGGAGGGTCCCAGGGGCAGTTCTTC.

The DNA of the CDR3 is TGTGCCAGCAGTCTAAAAAGAGGATACCAAGAGACCCAGTACTTC. Translation: CASSLKRGYQETQYF. The V gene is TRBV6-6, the J gene TRBJ2-5, with D unclear. The CDR3 contains 15 residues. Trimming took off 5 bases at V and 0 bases at J, with 13 bases between the two ends. Per the germline V gene, CDR1 is MNHNY and CDR2 is SVGAGI (reference sequence).

This clone came up a few times. The chain recombines TRBV29-1 with TRBJ2-3; a possible D gene is TRBD1 (5 bases). This CDR3 contains 13 residues. The V and J ends lost 7 bases and 2 bases respectively, with 13 bases between them. From germline, CDR1 is SQVTM and CDR2 ANQGSEA. The CDR3 coding sequence is TGCAGCGCCCGTGAAGGGGCCACAGATACGCAGTATTTT. Amino acids: CSAREGATDTQYF.

The gene calls are TRBV9 and TRBJ2-5; possibly TRBD2 for D (5 bases). This CDR3 has 15 residues. Germline CDR1 reads SGDLS; CDR2 reads YYNGEE. Trimming took off 1 base at V and 1 base at J, with 11 bases between the two ends. CDR3 loop: CASSVSPGSQETQYF. CDR3 DNA: TGTGCCAGCAGCGTATCGCCGGGATCCCAAGAGACCCAGTACTTC.

Comment on this clone: Germline and junction disagree at one end, which may indicate a read error. The genes are TRBV6-5 and TRBJ2-7; possibly TRBD2 for D (7 bases). Germline CDR1 and CDR2: MNHEY and SVGAGI. This CDR3 comprises 16 residues. The CDR3 nucleotides read TGTGCCAGCAGTTACTCGCCTCGGCCAGGGGACTACGTGCAGTACTTC. This sequence encodes CASSYSPRPGDYVQYF.

J is TRBJ2-4 and V is TRBV18, with 7 bases aligning to TRBD1. The germline V gene has CDR1 KGHSH and CDR2 LQKENI. V dropped 1 base and J dropped 7; count of bases not matched to a gene: 4. CDR3 size: 14 residues. CDR3 in amino acids: CASSPLGRGNIQYF. CDR3 nucleotides: TGTGCCAGCTCACCACTTGGCAGGGGGAACATTCAGTACTTC.

This rearrangement joins TRBV7-9 to TRBJ2-1; 11 nucleotides match TRBD2. The V gene's germline CDR1 is SEHNR and CDR2 FQNEAQ (reference sequence). V shed 2 bases and J 8 bases; nucleotides not matched to a gene: 11. The length of the CDR3 is 17 residues. Written as DNA, the CDR3 is TGTGCCAGCAGCTTAATGTCGGATAGCGGGGGGGCCTATGAGCAGTTCTTC. Translating gives CASSLMSDSGGAYEQFF. Filled out from reference TRBV7-9 and TRBJ2-1, the complete variable domain reads DTGVSQNPRHKITKRGQNVTFRCDPISEHNRLYWYRQTLGQGPEFLTYFQNEAQLEKSRLLSDRFSAERPKGSFSTLEIQRTEQGDSAMYLCASSLMSDSGGAYEQFFGPGTRLTVL.

V is TRBV19 and J is TRBJ2-3; D remains unclear. CDR1 and CDR2 from the germline V gene are LNHDA and SQIVND (reference sequence). The CDR3 has 14 residues. V was clipped by 2 bases and J by 0 bases, with 6 bases between them. The CDR3 loop is CASSIIISTDTQYF. In nucleotides, the CDR3 is TGTGCCAGTAGTATAATTATCAGCACAGATACGCAGTATTTT.

The chain is built from TRBV2 and TRBJ2-3; the match to TRBD2 covers 13 bases. The CDR3 consists of 16 residues. Germline V gene sequence: CDR1 SNHLY, CDR2 FYNNEI. V was clipped by 6 bases and J by 3 bases; unmatched bases: 6. In DNA, the CDR3 is TGTGCCAGCAGACGAACTAGCGGGGGGGCAACAGATACGCAGTATTTT. This gives the protein CASRRTSGGATDTQYF.

The chain recombines TRBV19 with TRBJ1-2, with 8 bases matching TRBD1. The CDR3 is 14 amino acids. The junction had 8 bases not matched to a gene; V was cut back by 7 bases and J by 4 bases. Germline CDR1 reads LNHDA; CDR2 reads SQIVND (reference sequence). This CDR3 reads CASTRQGFLYGYTF. Here the CDR3 DNA reads TGTGCCAGTACCAGACAGGGGTTCCTCTATGGCTACACCTTC.

This chain uses TRBV11-3 with TRBJ2-3; 7 nucleotides match TRBD2. The CDR3 contains 12 residues. V gave up 2 bases and J gave up 8 bases; unmatched junction bases: 1. CDR1 and CDR2 from the germline V gene are SGHNT and YENEEA. CDR3 sequence: CASSLREGTQYF. CDR3 sequence (DNA): TGTGCCAGCAGCTTAAGGGAGGGTACGCAGTATTTT.

V gene TRBV18 combines with J gene TRBJ2-5; 8 nucleotides align to TRBD1. The V gene's germline CDR1 is KGHSH and CDR2 LQKENI. The CDR3 spans 13 residues. Losses at the gene ends were 8 bases for V and 5 bases for J; bases not matched to a gene: 7. This chain's CDR3 is CASQGTGRETQYF. The CDR3 bases are TGTGCCAGCCAGGGGACAGGAAGGGAGACCCAGTACTTC.

This clone was recorded a few times. The germline gene is not matched at one end of the junction; a read error may be the cause. V and J are TRBV7-9 and TRBJ2-7; D gene unclear. CDR3 length: 11 amino acids. Germline V lookup: CDR1 SEHNR, CDR2 FQNEAQ (reference sequence). The CDR3 loop is CSSSLGREQYF. The CDR3 DNA reads as TGTTCCAGCAGCTTAGGGCGGGAGCAGTACTTC. Based on the CDR3 plus reference TRBV7-9 and TRBJ2-7, the full variable domain is DTGVSQNPRHKITKRGQNVTFRCDPISEHNRLYWYRQTLGQGPEFLTYFQNEAQLEKSRLLSDRFSAERPKGSFSTLEIQRTEQGDSAMYLCSSSLGREQYFGPGTRLTVT.

V gene TRBV5-4 combines with J gene TRBJ2-5; D may be TRBD1 (5 bases). Germline V gene lookup returns CDR1 SGHNT and CDR2 YYREEE (reference sequence). CDR3 length: 14 amino acids. Between the trimmed V and J ends, which lost 3 bases and 3 bases, there was a span of 12 bases. The CDR3 sequence is CASSSQGLKETQYF. In DNA form, the CDR3 reads TGTGCCAGCAGCTCGCAGGGATTAAAAGAGACCCAGTACTTC.

J is TRBJ2-7 and V is TRBV10-3, with D possibly TRBD2 on 6 matching bases. V was pared by 8 bases and J by 6 bases, with 17 bases between. The CDR3 has 13 amino acids. Germline lookup yields CDR1 ENHRY and CDR2 SYGVKD. The CDR3 nucleotides read TGTGCCATCCAGACACCGGGGGTGGTCGAGCAGTACTTC. This codes for CAIQTPGVVEQYF.

For this clone: Because it lacks the conserved phenylalanine or tryptophan at the end, this CDR3 is likely a read error. The DNA is left out, because the CDR3 cannot be placed on it with certainty; the CDR3 is given as TCRdb lists it. The chain is built from TRBV12-1 and TRBJ2-7; TRBD2 reflects the table's D call only, with no check against the DNA. TRBV12-1 constitutes a pseudogene. The CDR3 is 13 amino acids long, termini counted. CDR3 region: CASSFLLAGRPSL.

The chain links TRBV7-8 to TRBJ1-4; 7 nucleotides line up with TRBD1. J gave up 3 bases and V 1 base, and 2 bases lay outside the gene matches. The CDR3 is made up of 15 amino acids. Germline V gene sequence: CDR1 SGHVS, CDR2 FQNEAQ. In DNA form, the CDR3 reads TGTGCCAGCAGCTTAGTGGGGACAGCTAATGAAAAACTGTTTTTT. This translates into CASSLVGTANEKLFF.

V gene TRBV7-2 combines with J gene TRBJ2-7; 10 nucleotides line up with TRBD2. Looked up from germline, CDR1 is SGHTA and CDR2 is FQGNSA. CDR3 length: 16 residues. V lost 3 bases, J lost 3 bases, and 8 bases stayed unmatched. For the CDR3, the DNA is TGTGCCAGCAGCTTTAGCGGGGGGCCAACGGGCTACGAGCAGTACTTC. Its translation is CASSFSGGPTGYEQYF.

The V and J genes are TRBV4-3 and TRBJ2-5; 7 nucleotides align to TRBD1. The germline V gene has CDR1 LGHNA and CDR2 YSLEER. There are 15 residues in the CDR3. V dropped 3 bases and J dropped 5; count of bases not matched to a gene: 9. The CDR3 DNA is TGCGCCAGCAGCCAGGGAACCGGGACAGAGGAGACCCAGTACTTC. Protein: CASSQGTGTEETQYF.